The next 21 T cell receptor beta chains were all read from a single sample in a study of CD8+ T cells in alopecia areata. In each case, RNA was isolated and then reverse transcribed into cDNA as the sequencing template. TCRdb's copy holds only in-frame clones and misses some; the assay was immunoSEQ multiplex PCR. The table shows approximately 150,000 clones, with approximately 70% occurring only once. The input for sequencing was CD8+ T cells sorted from blood, taken at week 0. The receptors were gathered from a human donor with alopecia areata.

This clone was counted only a few times. The chain links TRBV7-9 to TRBJ1-6; 7 nucleotides align to TRBD1. Germline CDR1 is SEHNR and CDR2 is FQNEAQ (reference sequence). This CDR3 contains 16 residues. The trim removed 2 bases at V and 9 bases at J, leaving 10 bases unmatched. The CDR3 DNA reads TGTGCCAGCAGCTTACGACAACAGGGGTTTATTTCACCCCTCCACTTT. Translated: CASSLRQQGFISPLHF.

This clone has more than one count but fewer than ten. The chain joins TRBV13 to TRBJ2-6, with D perhaps given as TRBD1 or TRBD2 (5 bases each). The CDR3 consists of 18 residues. Germline lookup yields CDR1 PRHDT and CDR2 FYEKMQ (reference sequence). Between the trimmed V and J ends, which lost 5 bases and 0 bases, there was a span of 17 bases. CDR3 in DNA: TGTGCCAGCAGCCCTACGAGGGGTGGGGGCTCTGGGGCCAACGTCCTGACTTTC. Its translation is CASSPTRGGGSGANVLTF.

The chain uses TRBV6-5 and TRBJ2-4, with D possibly matching TRBD2 (6 bases). The CDR3 sequence is 15 residues long. Germline V lookup: CDR1 MNHEY, CDR2 SVGAGI. V was shortened by 6 bases and J by 3 bases, with 15 bases between the two germline ends. The CDR3 spells CASSPDWRGKNIQYF. CDR3 DNA sequence: TGTGCCAGCAGCCCCGACTGGCGGGGCAAAAACATTCAGTACTTC.

This clone was observed a few times. J is TRBJ2-5 and V is TRBV29-1, with D uncertain. V was pared by 7 bases and J by 0 bases, with 12 bases between. The germline V gene has CDR1 SQVTM and CDR2 ANQGSEA. The length of the CDR3 is 13 residues. The DNA of the CDR3 is TGCAGCGCCATTCTTCCGTACCAAGAGACCCAGTACTTC. Encoded protein: CSAILPYQETQYF.

This clone has a handful of counts. V usage is TRBV29-1 and J usage is TRBJ2-7; D unclear. Germline V CDR1 and CDR2: SQVTM, ANQGSEA. Trimming took off 5 bases at V and 8 bases at J, with 16 bases between the two ends. CDR3 length: 12 residues. The CDR3 bases are TGCAGCGTTTTATCCGGGTCGGATCAGCAGTACTTC. This gives the protein CSVLSGSDQQYF.

The chain uses TRBV13 and TRBJ2-7; 8 bases line up with TRBD2. The CDR3 contains 16 residues. Germline V gene data show CDR1 as PRHDT and CDR2 as FYEKMQ (reference sequence). Losses at the gene ends were 5 bases for V and 0 bases for J; bases not matched to a gene: 9. CDR3 in amino acids: CASSTRSGGSSYEQYF. Here the CDR3 DNA reads TGTGCCAGCAGCACTAGGAGCGGGGGAAGCTCCTACGAGCAGTACTTC.

The chain recombines TRBV29-1 with TRBJ2-5; 9 bases fit TRBD1. Trimming at V came to 6 bases and at J to 4 bases, leaving 9 bases not matched to a gene. Germline V gene data show CDR1 as SQVTM and CDR2 as ANQGSEA. The CDR3 is 14 residues long. CDR3 bases: TGCAGCGTGGTGGACAGGGGAGGGATAGAGACCCAGTACTTC. Translating it yields CSVVDRGGIETQYF.

This clone was seen a handful of times. The V and J genes are TRBV2 and TRBJ2-1; D assignment may be TRBD1 or TRBD2 (5 bases each). The CDR3 totals 15 residues. The ends were cut back, 5 bases at V and 5 bases at J, with 16 bases in the middle. Germline V gene data show CDR1 as SNHLY and CDR2 as FYNNEI. This CDR3 is CASSTRGGSHNEQFF. CDR3 bases: TGTGCCAGCAGTACTCGGGGCGGCAGCCACAATGAGCAGTTCTTC. The whole variable domain, remainder taken from reference TRBV2 and TRBJ2-1, is EPEVTQTPSHQVTQMGQEVILRCVPISNHLYFYWYRQILGQKVEFLVSFYNNEISEKSEIFDDQFSVERPDGSNFTLKIRSTKLEDSAMYFCASSTRGGSHNEQFFGPGTRLTVL.

Here the CDR3 reads CASSTGTESGWTEAFF. In DNA, the CDR3 is TGTGCCAGCAGCACCGGGACAGAAAGTGGGTGGACTGAAGCTTTCTTT. The chain has TRBV13 and TRBJ1-1; 7 positions match TRBD1. The CDR3 sequence is 16 residues long. V lost 5 bases and J lost 5; bases outside the gene matches: 14. Per the germline V gene, CDR1 is PRHDT and CDR2 is FYEKMQ (reference sequence).

J is TRBJ2-7 and V is TRBV30; the match to TRBD1 covers 7 bases. The CDR3 extends over 14 amino acids. The ends lost 4 bases at V and 3 bases at J; junction bases unmatched: 9. The germline CDR1 and CDR2 sequences are GTSNPN and SVGIG (reference sequence). The CDR3 DNA is TGTGCCTGGACCTCTACGACAGGGCTCTACGAGCAGTACTTC. This translates into CAWTSTTGLYEQYF.

This clone has more than one count but fewer than ten. The CDR3 DNA is TGCAGCGTTTCAGGGGCCTCCTACGAGCAGTACTTC. Its protein is CSVSGASYEQYF. The V gene is TRBV29-1, the J gene TRBJ2-7; a possible D gene is TRBD1 (6 bases). The CDR3 is 12 amino acids. Germline V gene data show CDR1 as SQVTM and CDR2 as ANQGSEA. V was trimmed by 5 bases and J by 0 bases, leaving 8 bases between them.

J is TRBJ1-4 and V is TRBV30; no clear D. The CDR3 totals 15 residues. Germline loops: CDR1 GTSNPN, CDR2 SVGIG (reference sequence). Between the trimmed V and J ends, which lost 0 bases and 4 bases, there was a span of 12 bases. The CDR3 region is CAWSVPEWGNEKLFF. CDR3 bases: TGTGCCTGGAGTGTACCCGAATGGGGTAATGAAAAACTGTTTTTT.

CDR3 DNA: TGTGCCACCAGCAGGGACGGGATGAACACTGAAGCTTTCTTT. It specifies CATSRDGMNTEAFF. This chain links TRBV15 with TRBJ1-1, with unresolved D. CDR1 is LNHNV and CDR2 is YYDKDF in the germline V gene (reference sequence). Trimming removed 3 bases at V and 0 bases at J, with 8 bases between. CDR3 length: 14 residues.

This rearrangement joins TRBV9 to TRBJ2-3, with 11 nucleotides matching TRBD2. Germline-derived CDR1 and CDR2 are SGDLS and YYNGEE. The CDR3 runs 20 residues. The V segment lost 3 bases and the J segment 4 bases; nucleotides outside the gene matches: 19. The DNA of the CDR3 is TGTGCCAGCAGCGGCGACTTAGCGGGGGGGCACGAGGGATATGCAGATACGCAGTATTTT. Translated, it gives CASSGDLAGGHEGYADTQYF.

This clone was seen a few times. This may stem from a read error, because a much larger clone lies one nucleotide away. Other DNA sequences in the same sample also yield this CDR3. The chain couples TRBV9 to TRBJ2-3; D remains unclear. The V gene's germline CDR1 is SGDLS and CDR2 YYNGEE. CDR3 length: 10 residues. V lost 3 bases, J lost 5 bases, and 1 base lay in between. CDR3 residues: CASSGDTQYF. The CDR3 coding sequence is TGTGCCAGCAGCGGAGATACGCAGTATTTT.

The genes are TRBV15 and TRBJ2-3; 8 nucleotides align to TRBD2. This CDR3 spans 14 amino acids. V was pared by 4 bases and J by 0 bases, with 0 bases of the junction left unmatched. Germline V gene sequence: CDR1 LNHNV, CDR2 YYDKDF (reference sequence). The CDR3 reads CATSTGGSTDTQYF. The CDR3, as DNA: TGTGCCACCAGCACGGGGGGGAGCACAGATACGCAGTATTTT.

The chain couples TRBV13 to TRBJ2-7; D gene unclear. Trimming took off 3 bases at V and 4 bases at J, with 4 bases between the two ends. This CDR3 contains 11 residues. Germline V gene sequence: CDR1 PRHDT, CDR2 FYEKMQ (reference sequence). The CDR3 nucleotides are TGTGCCAGCAGCTTTGGATACGAGCAGTACTTC. Protein: CASSFGYEQYF.

The V gene is TRBV2, the J gene TRBJ2-1; D is possibly TRBD2 (6 bases). V was pared by 5 bases and J by 5 bases, with 13 bases between. The CDR3 totals 14 residues. Germline-derived CDR1 and CDR2 are SNHLY and FYNNEI. Here the CDR3 reads CASSPSEADNEQFF. The CDR3, as DNA: TGTGCCAGCAGTCCTAGCGAGGCGGACAATGAGCAGTTCTTC.

The chain links TRBV10-3 to TRBJ1-2; 7 bases map to TRBD1. There are 12 residues in the CDR3. Germline CDR1 and CDR2: ENHRY and SYGVKD. V shed 6 bases and J 7 bases; nucleotides not matched to a gene: 5. CDR3 in amino acids: CAIRDRRSGYTF. CDR3 DNA: TGTGCCATCAGGGACAGGCGGAGTGGCTACACCTTC.

J is TRBJ2-3 and V is TRBV7-8, with TRBD2 identical over 10 bases. V dropped 4 bases and J dropped 0; count of bases not matched to a gene: 4. This CDR3 has 16 residues. The germline CDR1 and CDR2 sequences are SGHVS and FQNEAQ. The CDR3 DNA is TGTGCCAGCAGCTCAGCGGGGGGGCCTAGCACAGATACGCAGTATTTT. Encoded protein: CASSSAGGPSTDTQYF.

The count of this clone is one. The chain is built from TRBV15 and TRBJ1-5; weak D call: TRBD1 (5 bases). V shed 0 bases and J shed 0 bases, with 9 bases lying between them. The CDR3 consists of 16 residues. Per germline, CDR1 LNHNV and CDR2 YYDKDF (reference sequence). DNA for the CDR3: TGTGCCACCAGCAGAGATATAGGGGATAGCAATCAGCCCCAGCATTTT. Its protein is CATSRDIGDSNQPQHF.